This entry features one T cell receptor (beta chain) sequence. This entry belongs to a study of identical twins. TCRdb reanalysed the 5' RACE reads using MiXCR and keeps one entry per CDR3 protein. This sample has around 480,000 distinct CDR3 sequences, with around 15% found just once. The CDR3 consists of 17 residues. Germline lookup yields CDR1 LNHDA and CDR2 SQIVND (reference sequence). V lost 4 bases to trimming and J lost 4 bases, with 23 bases between them. These data also formed part of another study, on yellow fever vaccine responses in identical twins. That source reports: Reported findings indicate that twins' vaccine T cell responses seemed partially convergent, partially personalized.

This sequence was found in a woman under 30 in good health. The sample taken for sequencing was CD4+ T cells sorted from blood. The chain joins TRBV19 to TRBJ2-7; D is perhaps TRBD1 or TRBD2 (5 bases each). The CDR3 sequence: CASSTYFQGPSIYEQYF. The DNA for the CDR3 is TGTGCCAGTAGTACTTACTTTCAGGGACCGTCGATTTACGAGCAGTACTTC.